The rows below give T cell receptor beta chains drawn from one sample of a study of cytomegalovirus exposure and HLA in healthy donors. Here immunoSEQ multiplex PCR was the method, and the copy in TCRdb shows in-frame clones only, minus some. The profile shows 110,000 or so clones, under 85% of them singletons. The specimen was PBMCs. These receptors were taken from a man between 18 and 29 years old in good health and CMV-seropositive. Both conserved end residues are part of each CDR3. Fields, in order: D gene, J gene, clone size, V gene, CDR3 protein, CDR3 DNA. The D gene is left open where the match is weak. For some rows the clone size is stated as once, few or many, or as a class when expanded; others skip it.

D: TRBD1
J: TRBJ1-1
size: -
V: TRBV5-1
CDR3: CASSLTGETAEAFF
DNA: TGCGCCAGCAGCTTAACAGGGGAAACCGCTGAAGCTTTCTTT

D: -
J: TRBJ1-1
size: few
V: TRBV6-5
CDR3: CASRTTTEAFF
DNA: TGTGCCAGCAGAACAACCACTGAAGCTTTCTTT

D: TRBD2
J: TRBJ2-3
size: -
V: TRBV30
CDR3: CAWSVNGGADTQYF
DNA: TGTGCCTGGAGTGTTAACGGGGGGGCAGATACGCAGTATTTT

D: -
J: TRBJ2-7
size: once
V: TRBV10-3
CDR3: CAISTGTGSSYEQYF
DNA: TGTGCCATCAGCACCGGGACTGGGAGCTCCTACGAGCAGTACTTC

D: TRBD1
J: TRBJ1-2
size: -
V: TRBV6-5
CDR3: CASSEGAGYTF
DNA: TGTGCCAGCAGCGAGGGGGCTGGCTACACCTTC

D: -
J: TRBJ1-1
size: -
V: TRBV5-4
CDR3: CASSTGPGGTEAFF
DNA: TGTGCCAGCAGTACAGGACCCGGGGGGACTGAAGCTTTCTTT

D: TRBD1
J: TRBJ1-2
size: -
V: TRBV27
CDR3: CASRTAAGTGNYGYTF
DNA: TGTGCCAGCAGAACGGCTGCCGGGACAGGGAACTATGGCTACACCTTC

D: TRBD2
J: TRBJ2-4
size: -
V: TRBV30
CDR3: CAWGAGTTQYF
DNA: TGTGCCTGGGGGGCCGGGACTACTCAGTACTTC

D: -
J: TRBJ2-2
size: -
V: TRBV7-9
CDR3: CASSLKRNTGELFF
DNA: TGTGCCAGCAGCTTAAAGCGGAACACCGGGGAGCTGTTTTTT

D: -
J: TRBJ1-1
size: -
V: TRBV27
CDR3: CASSKGGPSNTEAFF
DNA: TGTGCCAGCTCTAAGGGGGGGCCGTCGAACACTGAAGCTTTCTTT

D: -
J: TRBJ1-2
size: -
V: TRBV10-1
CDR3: CASSDYPNYGYTF
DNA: TGCGCCAGCAGTGACTATCCTAACTATGGCTACACCTTC

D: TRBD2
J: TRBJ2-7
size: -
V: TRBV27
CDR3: CASSSLTSGFSYEQYF
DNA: TGTGCCAGCAGTTCACTGACTAGCGGTTTTTCCTACGAGCAGTACTTC

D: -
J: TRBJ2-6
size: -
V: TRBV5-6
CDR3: CASSPTGRSGANVLTF
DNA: TGTGCCAGCAGCCCTACAGGTCGCTCTGGGGCCAACGTCCTGACTTTC

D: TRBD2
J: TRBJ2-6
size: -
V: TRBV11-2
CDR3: CASSFRLAGGPGANVLTF
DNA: TGTGCCAGCAGCTTTCGACTAGCGGGGGGCCCTGGGGCCAACGTCCTGACTTTC

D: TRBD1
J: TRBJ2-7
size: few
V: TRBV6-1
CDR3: CASTSIDRGAYEQYF
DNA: TGTGCCAGCACCTCTATCGACAGGGGTGCCTACGAGCAGTACTTC

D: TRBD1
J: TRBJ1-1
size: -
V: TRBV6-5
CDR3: CASSYSYRGFTEAFF
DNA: TGTGCCAGCAGCTACTCGTACAGGGGTTTTACTGAAGCTTTCTTT

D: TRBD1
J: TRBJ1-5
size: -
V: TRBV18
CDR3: CASSPLTTGGRQPQHF
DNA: TGTGCCAGCTCACCATTGACAACAGGGGGGCGGCAGCCCCAGCATTTT

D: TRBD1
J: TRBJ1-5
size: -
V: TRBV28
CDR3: CASSLAQGAQPQHF
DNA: TGTGCCAGCAGTTTAGCACAGGGGGCTCAGCCCCAGCATTTT

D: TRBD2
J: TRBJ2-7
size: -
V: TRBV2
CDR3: CASSFGLAGELYEQYF
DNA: TGTGCCAGCAGTTTTGGACTAGCGGGGGAACTCTACGAGCAGTACTTC

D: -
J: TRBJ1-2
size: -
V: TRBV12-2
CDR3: CASRFATGEDGYTF
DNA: TGTGCAAGTCGCTTCGCCACAGGGGAGGATGGCTACACCTTC

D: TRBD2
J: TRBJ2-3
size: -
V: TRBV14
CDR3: CASSQLSGPDTQYF
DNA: TGTGCCAGCAGCCAACTTAGCGGGCCCGATACGCAGTATTTT

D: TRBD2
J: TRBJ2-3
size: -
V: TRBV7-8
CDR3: CASSMTSGAPGIDTQYF
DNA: TGTGCCAGCAGCATGACTAGCGGGGCTCCAGGGATAGATACGCAGTATTTT

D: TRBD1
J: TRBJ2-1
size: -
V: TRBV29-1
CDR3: CSVNRDSSYNEQFF
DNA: TGCAGCGTGAATAGGGACAGCTCCTACAATGAGCAGTTCTTC

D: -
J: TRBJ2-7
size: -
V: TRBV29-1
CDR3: CSVVTGHAYEQYF
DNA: TGCAGCGTTGTAACAGGCCATGCCTACGAGCAGTACTTC

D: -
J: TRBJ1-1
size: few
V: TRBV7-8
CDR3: CASSSDTVPTEAFF
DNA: TGTGCCAGCAGCTCGGACACGGTACCTACTGAAGCTTTCTTT

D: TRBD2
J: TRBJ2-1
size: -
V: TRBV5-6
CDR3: CASSTKGTSGGPGIF
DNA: TGTGCCAGCAGCACTAAGGGGACTTCGGGAGGTCCAGGTATCTTC

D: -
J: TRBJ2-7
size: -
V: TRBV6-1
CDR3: CASSYIYEQYF
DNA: TGTGCCAGCAGTTATATCTACGAGCAGTACTTC

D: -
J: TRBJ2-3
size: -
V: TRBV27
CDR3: CASSLGARDTQYF
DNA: TGTGCCAGCAGTTTAGGGGCGCGGGATACGCAGTATTTT

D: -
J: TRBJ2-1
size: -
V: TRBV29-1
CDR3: CSALGGALDEQFF
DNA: TGCAGCGCGCTGGGGGGGGCGTTGGATGAGCAGTTCTTC

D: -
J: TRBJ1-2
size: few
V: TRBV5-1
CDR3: CASSLLGAGYTF
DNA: TGCGCCAGCAGCTTGCTGGGGGCCGGCTACACCTTC

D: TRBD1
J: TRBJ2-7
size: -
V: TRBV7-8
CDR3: CASSARDRGLTGQYF
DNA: TGTGCCAGCAGCGCCAGGGACAGGGGGCTTACTGGGCAGTACTTC

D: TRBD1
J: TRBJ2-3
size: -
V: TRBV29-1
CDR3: CSALDRPEGPDTQYF
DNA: TGCAGCGCCCTGGACAGGCCAGAAGGTCCAGATACGCAGTATTTT

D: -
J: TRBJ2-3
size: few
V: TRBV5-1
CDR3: CASSLLGGSTDTQYF
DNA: TGCGCCAGCAGCCTCCTTGGGGGCAGCACAGATACGCAGTATTTT